These 28 T cell receptor beta chains originate from one sample sequenced in a study of T cells in Graves' hyperthyroidism and ophthalmopathy. TCR beta CDR3 region amplification was performed from RNA transcripts. When the TCR CDR3 underwent first-round RT-PCR, the HTBI primer set was used. TCRdb re-called the multiplex PCR reads through MiXCR, storing one row per CDR3 protein. The repertoire holds 690,000 or so distinct CDR3 sequences, approximately 18% seen once, with 16% in the top ten. The sample taken for sequencing was blood. The receptor set was obtained from a woman in her 50s with Graves' hyperthyroidism that later progressed to Graves' ophthalmopathy.

The chain recombines TRBV3-1 with TRBJ2-5, with a tentative D call TRBD2 (6 bases). V dropped 1 base and J dropped 0 bases, with 9 bases sitting between them. The CDR3 has 15 residues. Germline V CDR1 and CDR2: LGHDT, YNNKEL (reference sequence). CDR3 region: CASSQGDSYQETQYF. CDR3 nucleotides: TGTGCCAGCAGCCAAGGGGACTCCTACCAAGAGACCCAGTACTTC.

Note on this clonotype: This may stem from a read error, because a much larger clone lies one nucleotide away. This chain links TRBV29-1 with TRBJ2-5, with D perhaps matching TRBD2 (5 bases). Per the germline V gene, CDR1 is SQVTM and CDR2 is ANQGSEA. This CDR3 is built from 13 residues. The CDR3 bases are TGCAGCGTTGTTTGGGAGCACCAAGAGACCCAGTGCTTC. Encoded protein: CSVVWEHQETQCF.

In this sample, this clonotype turned up many times. The chain combines TRBV2 with TRBJ2-3, with D tentatively TRBD1 (6 bases). The CDR3 is 15 amino acids. V lost 5 bases, J lost 4 bases, and 16 bases lay in between. Germline-derived CDR1 and CDR2 are SNHLY and FYNNEI. The chain's CDR3 is CASSSQGKIADTQYF. CDR3 bases: TGTGCCAGCAGTTCCCAGGGGAAAATTGCAGATACGCAGTATTTT.

Notes on this clonotype: The CDR3 end shows no conserved phenylalanine or tryptophan, and so a read error is likely. This chain connects TRBV7-7 to TRBJ2-5; 10 bases map to TRBD2. There are 15 residues in the CDR3. Germline V gene sequence: CDR1 SSHAT, CDR2 FNYEAQ (reference sequence). The CDR3: CASSLAGGIQETQYS. In DNA, the CDR3 is TGTGCTAGCAGCTTAGCGGGGGGAATCCAAGAGACCCAGTACTCC.

This clonotype was observed a handful of times. J is TRBJ2-5 and V is TRBV4-1, with 10 bases identical to TRBD1. J lost 5 bases, V lost 5 bases, and 8 bases had no gene match. Germline V lookup: CDR1 MGHRA, CDR2 YSYEKL. The CDR3 has 15 amino acids. CDR3 protein: CASSNDRGHRETQYF. The CDR3 nucleotides are TGCGCCAGCAGCAATGACAGGGGGCATCGGGAGACCCAGTACTTC.

The rearrangement links TRBV11-2 to TRBJ2-5; D is perhaps TRBD1 (5 bases). This CDR3 has 15 residues. CDR1 SGHAT and CDR2 FQNNGV come from the germline V gene. V lost 5 bases to trimming and J lost 3 bases, with 16 bases between them. The CDR3 nucleotides read TGTGCCAGCAGCCCAATCGGACACCTGGAAGAGACCCAGTACTTC. Residues: CASSPIGHLEETQYF.

The chain recombines TRBV11-2 with TRBJ1-2; D gene uncertain. Trimming pared 4 bases from V and 7 bases from J, leaving 16 bases between. Germline-derived CDR1 and CDR2 are SGHAT and FQNNGV. CDR3 size: 14 residues. CDR3: CASSSLGEGGGYTF. For the CDR3, the DNA is TGTGCCAGCAGCTCCCTGGGCGAGGGCGGTGGCTACACCTTC.

In this sample, this clonotype turned up a few times. The gene calls are TRBV19 and TRBJ1-2, with D hard to call. V was clipped by 5 bases and J by 4 bases, with 20 bases between them. The CDR3 has 16 amino acids. CDR1 and CDR2 (germline): LNHDA, SQIVND (reference sequence). The CDR3 nucleotides read TGTGCCAGTAGTCCGGGTTTGACCGAATTGATCTATGGCTACACCTTC. Its protein is CASSPGLTELIYGYTF.

This clonotype was recorded many times. The chain joins TRBV3-1 to TRBJ1-1; TRBD1 aligns across 8 bases. The ends lost 0 bases at V and 1 base at J; junction bases unmatched: 7. Germline CDR1 is LGHDT and CDR2 is YNNKEL (reference sequence). There are 17 residues in the CDR3. CDR3 DNA: TGTGCCAGCAGCCAAGAAAGACAGGGGACAGGGAACACTGAAGCTTTCTTT. This translates into CASSQERQGTGNTEAFF.

This clonotype was counted a few times. The V gene is TRBV9, the J gene TRBJ2-6, with no clear D. Germline V CDR1 and CDR2: SGDLS, YYNGEE. The CDR3 is made up of 15 amino acids. Trimming shortened V by 2 bases and J by 4 bases, and 10 bases separated the two germline ends. The chain's CDR3 is CASSVLFSGANVLTF. The DNA of the CDR3 is TGTGCCAGCAGCGTTTTATTCTCCGGGGCCAACGTCCTGACTTTC.

This clonotype was seen many times. The CDR3: CSARRTSTKTDTQYF. The CDR3 nucleotides are TGCAGTGCTCGAAGGACTAGCACTAAAACAGATACGCAGTATTTT. V and J are TRBV20-1 and TRBJ2-3; 8 bases match TRBD2. With V trimmed by 5 bases and J by 3 bases, 10 bases remained unmatched. CDR3 length equals 15 residues. Germline V CDR1 and CDR2: DFQATT, SNEGSKA (reference sequence).

In its sample, this clonotype was seen many times. This chain joins TRBV18 and TRBJ2-7; D is perhaps TRBD1 (6 bases). CDR1 and CDR2 (germline): KGHSH, LQKENI. CDR3 length: 13 amino acids. Trimming removed 0 bases at V and 3 bases at J, with 6 bases between. The CDR3 DNA sequence: TGTGCCAGCTCACCACCGGACAGCTACGAGCAGTACTTC. It yields the protein CASSPPDSYEQYF.

This chain connects TRBV25-1 to TRBJ2-2, with D maybe TRBD1 (5 bases). Germline assignment: CDR1 MGHDK and CDR2 SYGVNS. This CDR3 has 14 amino acids. V shed 5 bases and J shed 3 bases, with 10 bases lying between them. The CDR3 DNA follows: TGTGCCAGCAGTAATACAGGTTACACCGGGGAGCTGTTTTTT. Encoded protein: CASSNTGYTGELFF.

This sequence joins TRBV20-1 and TRBJ2-7, with 14 bases aligning to TRBD2. Germline-derived CDR1 and CDR2 are DFQATT and SNEGSKA (reference sequence). V was pared by 2 bases and J by 3 bases, with 9 bases of the junction left unmatched. This CDR3 is 17 amino acids long. CDR3 coding DNA: TGCAGTGCTAGAAGACTAGCGGGGGGGGGACACCTCTACGAGCAGTACTTC. Translated, it gives CSARRLAGGGHLYEQYF.

About this clonotype itself: One end of the junction does not line up with germline, which may come from a read error. The CDR3 DNA is TGTGCCAGCAGAAAAGTCGGGGGCAGGGGCACAGGTACGCAGTATTTT. It specifies CASRKVGGRGTGTQYF. This sequence joins TRBV7-2 and TRBJ2-3, with D perhaps assigned TRBD1 or TRBD2 (6 bases each). CDR3 size: 16 residues. Germline assignment: CDR1 SGHTA and CDR2 FQGNSA.

This clonotype was picked up a small number of times. V and J are TRBV5-1 and TRBJ2-3, with D possibly being TRBD2 (5 bases). This CDR3 spans 15 amino acids. The V gene lost 0 bases and the J gene lost 5 bases, with 13 bases spanning the gap. The germline V gene encodes CDR1 SGHRS and CDR2 YFSETQ. The CDR3 nucleotides are TGCGCCAGCAGCTTGGAGGCTAGCACTGGAGATACGCAGTATTTT. Translating it yields CASSLEASTGDTQYF.

The chain recombines TRBV9 with TRBJ2-1; D uncertain. This CDR3 has 15 residues. Per germline, CDR1 SGDLS and CDR2 YYNGEE. V lost 2 bases and J lost 8, with 17 bases in between. The CDR3 DNA reads TGTGCCAGCAGCGTTAGCTGGGCTCAAGGCTATGAGCAGTTCTTC. Its protein product is CASSVSWAQGYEQFF.

This clonotype was detected once. A junction boundary mismatches the germline segment, possibly from a read error. The rearrangement joins TRBV7-7 to TRBJ1-3; D possibly corresponds to TRBD1 (5 bases). The CDR3 consists of 15 residues. Germline assignment: CDR1 SSHAT and CDR2 FNYEAQ (reference sequence). CDR3 protein: CASSLGTGPGNTIYF. CDR3 DNA: TGTGCTAGCAGCTTAGGAACGGGGCCTGGAAACACCATATATTTT. The full variable domain, completed using reference TRBV7-7 and TRBJ1-3, is GAGVSQSPRYKVTKRGQDVTLRCDPISSHATLYWYQQALGQGPEFLTYFNYEAQPDKSGLPSDRFSAERPEGSISTLTIQRTEQRDSAMYRCASSLGTGPGNTIYFGEGSWLTVV.

About this clonotype itself: This clone may be a read error of a much larger clone one base away. CDR3 in DNA: TGTGCCAGCAGGTTAACGGTTAACTACGAGCAGTACTTC. It encodes CASRLTVNYEQYF. This chain links TRBV27 with TRBJ2-7; D gene ambiguous. V gave up 6 bases and J gave up 3 bases, with 12 bases separating them. This CDR3 is built from 13 residues. Germline values: CDR1 MNHEY, CDR2 SMNVEV (reference sequence).

The sample holds many counts of this clonotype. The chain combines TRBV12-3 or TRBV12-4 with TRBJ1-1; D is ambiguous. The CDR3 length is 14 residues. V was clipped by 3 bases and J by 0 bases, with 8 bases between them. The DNA of the CDR3 is TGTGCCAGCAGTTTGGAGTCCATGAACACTGAAGCTTTCTTT. Translating gives CASSLESMNTEAFF.

For this clonotype: A much bigger clone sits one base away, suggesting this may be a read error. The chain employs TRBV12-3 or TRBV12-4 and TRBJ2-1, with D perhaps assigned TRBD1 or TRBD2 (5 bases each). V lost 6 bases and J 6 bases, leaving 15 bases between the germline ends. The CDR3 is 14 residues long. The CDR3 region has the DNA TGTGCCAGCAGCAAACGGGACGCCCGCAATGAGCAGTTCTTC. Its translation is CASSKRDARNEQFF.

The chain recombines TRBV20-1 with TRBJ2-7; D not certain. This CDR3 contains 16 residues. CDR1 and CDR2 from the germline V gene are DFQATT and SNEGSKA (reference sequence). V was pared by 1 base and J by 4 bases, with 20 bases between. Here the CDR3 DNA reads TGCAGTGCTAGAGGGACCCTTGCCACCTCACCTTACGAGCAGTACTTC. Translated, it gives CSARGTLATSPYEQYF.

This clonotype was seen repeatedly, ten times or more. The gene calls are TRBV2 and TRBJ2-3; 10 bases are shared with TRBD2. The V and J ends lost 5 bases and 7 bases, in that order; junction bases with no gene match: 6. The CDR3 sequence is 14 residues long. In germline, CDR1 is SNHLY, CDR2 FYNNEI. In DNA, the CDR3 is TGTGCCAGCAGTCCATGGACTAGCGGAAATACGCAGTATTTT. Its translation: CASSPWTSGNTQYF.

This clonotype was observed many times. The gene calls are TRBV7-9 and TRBJ2-7; no clear D. This CDR3 comprises 12 residues. With 5 bases removed from V and 0 bases from J, the gap between germline ends came to 5 bases. The germline V gene has CDR1 SEHNR and CDR2 FQNEAQ (reference sequence). The CDR3 reads CASSASSYEQYF. CDR3 DNA: TGTGCCAGCAGCGCGAGCTCCTACGAGCAGTACTTC.

This chain joins TRBV30 and TRBJ1-2, with D perhaps matching TRBD1 (6 bases). CDR3 length: 15 amino acids. Per germline, CDR1 GTSNPN and CDR2 SVGIG (reference sequence). Trimming removed 4 bases from V and 5 bases from J, with 20 bases in between. The CDR3, as DNA: TGTGCCTGGAATGGTGACAGGCAGAGTAAATATGGCTACACCTTC. Encoded protein: CAWNGDRQSKYGYTF. Full variable domain (rest looked up from reference TRBV30 and TRBJ1-2): SQTIHQWPATLVQPVGSPLSLECTVEGTSNPNLYWYRQAAGRGLQLLFYSVGIGQISSEVPQNLSASRPQDRQFILSSKKLLLSDSGFYLCAWNGDRQSKYGYTFGSGTRLTVV.

The chain couples TRBV10-3 to TRBJ1-2; D unresolved. Trimming pared 5 bases from V and 6 bases from J, leaving 16 bases between. Germline loops: CDR1 ENHRY, CDR2 SYGVKD. CDR3 length: 14 amino acids. In DNA form, the CDR3 reads TGTGCCATCAGTACGTCCAGGCTTGGGGATGGCTACACCTTC. Translated: CAISTSRLGDGYTF.

The chain joins TRBV7-2 to TRBJ2-5; 9 nucleotides match TRBD2. The CDR3 runs to 17 residues. The germline V gene has CDR1 SGHTA and CDR2 FQGNSA. V was clipped by 3 bases and J by 1 base; unmatched bases: 9. Here the CDR3 DNA reads TGTGCCAGCAGCTTGTACCTTCTAGCGGGGACCCAAGAGACCCAGTACTTC. This gives the protein CASSLYLLAGTQETQYF.

This rearrangement joins TRBV14 to TRBJ2-5; D remains ambiguous. CDR3 size: 15 residues. Looked up from germline, CDR1 is SGHDN and CDR2 is FVKESK. The ends were cut back, 1 base at V and 5 bases at J, with 14 bases in the middle. CDR3 bases: TGTGCCAGCAGCCAAGGCGTGCAGGCCCGTGAGACCCAGTACTTC. Translated: CASSQGVQARETQYF.